The clone carrying this T cell receptor beta chain was detected a few times. This sample stems from a study of T-cell reconstitution after alpha-beta-depleted transplantation in children. CDR1 and CDR2 (germline): SGHRS, YFSETQ. CDR3 size: 15 residues. The germline V and J ends were trimmed by 7 bases and 5 bases, with 16 bases remaining between them. The library targeted TCRbeta and was prepared with unique molecular identifiers. Using its own MiXCR run on the PCR reads, TCRdb lists one record per CDR3 protein. Among about a million distinct CDR3 sequences listed, around 30% were seen once. The clonotype originates from a boy in the first two years of life who had a stem cell transplant for SCID, so the T cells may come from the graft donor. The specimen was PBMCs, mostly from graft donor cells, collected 360 days after TCRalphabeta/CD19-depleted stem cell transplant. This chain uses TRBV5-1 with TRBJ1-6, with D perhaps TRBD1 (6 bases). In DNA, the CDR3 is TGCGCCAGCCGGGTCGGACAGATGGATAATTCACCCCTCCACTTT. Translating gives CASRVGQMDNSPLHF.